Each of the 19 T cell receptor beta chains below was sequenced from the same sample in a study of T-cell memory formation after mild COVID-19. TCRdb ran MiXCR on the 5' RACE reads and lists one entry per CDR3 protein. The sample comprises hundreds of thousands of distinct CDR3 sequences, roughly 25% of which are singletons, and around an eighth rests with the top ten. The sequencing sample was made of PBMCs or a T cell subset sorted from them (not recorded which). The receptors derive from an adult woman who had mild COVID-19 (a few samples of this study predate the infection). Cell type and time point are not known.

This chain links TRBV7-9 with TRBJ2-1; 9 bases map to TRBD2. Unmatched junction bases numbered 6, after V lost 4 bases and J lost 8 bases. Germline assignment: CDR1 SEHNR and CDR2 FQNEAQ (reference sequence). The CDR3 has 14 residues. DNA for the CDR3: TGTGCCAGCAGCTACCCGCGGGGGGGCCATGAGCAGTTCTTC. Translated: CASSYPRGGHEQFF. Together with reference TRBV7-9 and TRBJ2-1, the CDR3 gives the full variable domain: DTGVSQNPRHKITKRGQNVTFRCDPISEHNRLYWYRQTLGQGPEFLTYFQNEAQLEKSRLLSDRFSAERPKGSFSTLEIQRTEQGDSAMYLCASSYPRGGHEQFFGPGTRLTVL.

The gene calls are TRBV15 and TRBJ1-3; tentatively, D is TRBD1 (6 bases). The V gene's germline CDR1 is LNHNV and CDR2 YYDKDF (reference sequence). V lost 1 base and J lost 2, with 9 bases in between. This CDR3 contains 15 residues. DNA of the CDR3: TGTGCCACCAGCAGAGGCAGGGGAGCTGGAAACACCATATATTTT. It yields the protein CATSRGRGAGNTIYF.

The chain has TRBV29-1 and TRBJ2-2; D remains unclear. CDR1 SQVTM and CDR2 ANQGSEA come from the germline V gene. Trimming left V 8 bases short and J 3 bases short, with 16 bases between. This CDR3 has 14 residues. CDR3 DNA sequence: TGCAGCTCCAAGTCTAGGCCTGACACCGGGGAGCTGTTTTTT. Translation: CSSKSRPDTGELFF.

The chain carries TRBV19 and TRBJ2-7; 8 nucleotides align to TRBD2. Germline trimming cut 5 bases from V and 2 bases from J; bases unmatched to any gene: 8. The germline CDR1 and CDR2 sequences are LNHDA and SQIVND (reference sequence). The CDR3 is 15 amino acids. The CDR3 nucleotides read TGTGCCAGTAGTGCACCGGGACTAGGAGCCTACGAGCAGTACTTC. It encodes CASSAPGLGAYEQYF.

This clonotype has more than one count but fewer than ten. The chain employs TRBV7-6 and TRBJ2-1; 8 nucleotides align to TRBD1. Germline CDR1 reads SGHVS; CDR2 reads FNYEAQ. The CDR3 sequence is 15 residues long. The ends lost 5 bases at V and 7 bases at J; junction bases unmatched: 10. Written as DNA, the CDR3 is TGTGCCAGCAGCGGTTATTCGACAGGGGCGAATGAGCAGTTCTTC. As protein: CASSGYSTGANEQFF.

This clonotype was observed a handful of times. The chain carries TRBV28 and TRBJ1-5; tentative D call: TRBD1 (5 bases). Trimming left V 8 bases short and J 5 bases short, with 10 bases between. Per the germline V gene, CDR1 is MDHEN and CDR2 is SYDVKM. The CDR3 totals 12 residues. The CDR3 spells CASEQAHQPQHF. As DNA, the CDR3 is TGTGCCAGCGAACAGGCCCATCAGCCCCAGCATTTT.

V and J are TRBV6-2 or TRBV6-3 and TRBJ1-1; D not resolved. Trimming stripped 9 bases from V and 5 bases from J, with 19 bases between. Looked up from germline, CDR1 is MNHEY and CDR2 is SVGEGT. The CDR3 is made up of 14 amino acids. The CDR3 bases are TGTGCCAGTGTTCCGGGAGATCGGTGGACTGAAGCTTTCTTT. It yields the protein CASVPGDRWTEAFF.

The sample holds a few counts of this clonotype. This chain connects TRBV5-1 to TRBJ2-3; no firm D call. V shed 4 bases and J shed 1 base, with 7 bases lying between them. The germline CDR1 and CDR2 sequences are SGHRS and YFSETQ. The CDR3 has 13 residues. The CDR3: CASSQPGTDTQYF. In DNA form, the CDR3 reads TGCGCCAGCAGCCAACCGGGCACAGATACGCAGTATTTT.

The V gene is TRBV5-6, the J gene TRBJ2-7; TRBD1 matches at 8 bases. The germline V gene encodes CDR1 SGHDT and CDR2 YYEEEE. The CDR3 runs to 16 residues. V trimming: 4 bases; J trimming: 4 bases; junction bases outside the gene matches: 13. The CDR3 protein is CASSGGQVGVYYEQYF. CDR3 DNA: TGTGCCAGCAGCGGGGGACAGGTGGGGGTATATTACGAGCAGTACTTC.

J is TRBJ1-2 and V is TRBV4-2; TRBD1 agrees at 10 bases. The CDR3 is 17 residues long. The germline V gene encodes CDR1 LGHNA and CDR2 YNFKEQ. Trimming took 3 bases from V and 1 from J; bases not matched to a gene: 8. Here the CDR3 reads CASSHSDRGFLNYGYTF. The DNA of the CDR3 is TGTGCCAGCAGCCACTCGGACAGGGGGTTCCTTAACTATGGCTACACCTTC.

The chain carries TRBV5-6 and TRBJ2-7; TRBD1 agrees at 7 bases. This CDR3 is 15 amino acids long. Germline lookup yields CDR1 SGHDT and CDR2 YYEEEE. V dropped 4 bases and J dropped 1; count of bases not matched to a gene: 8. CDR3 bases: TGTGCCAGCAGCCGGGTCGACAGGGCATCCTACGAGCAGTACTTC. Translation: CASSRVDRASYEQYF.

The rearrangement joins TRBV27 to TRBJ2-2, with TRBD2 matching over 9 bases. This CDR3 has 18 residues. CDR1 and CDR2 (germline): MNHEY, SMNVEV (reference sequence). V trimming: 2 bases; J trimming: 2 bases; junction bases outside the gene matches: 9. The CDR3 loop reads CASSLRGGTSRNTGELFF. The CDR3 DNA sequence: TGTGCCAGCAGTTTAAGAGGGGGGACTAGCAGAAACACCGGGGAGCTGTTTTTT.

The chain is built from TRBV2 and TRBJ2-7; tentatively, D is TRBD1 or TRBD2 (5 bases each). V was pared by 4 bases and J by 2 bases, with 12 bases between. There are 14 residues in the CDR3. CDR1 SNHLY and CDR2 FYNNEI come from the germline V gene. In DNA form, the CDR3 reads TGTGCCAGCAGTGTGACCGGGGCCCCCTACGAGCAGTACTTC. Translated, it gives CASSVTGAPYEQYF.

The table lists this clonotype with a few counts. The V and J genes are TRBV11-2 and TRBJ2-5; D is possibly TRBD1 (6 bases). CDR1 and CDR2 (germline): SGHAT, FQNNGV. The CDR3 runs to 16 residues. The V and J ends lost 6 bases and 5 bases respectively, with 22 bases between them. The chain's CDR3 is CASRPTRRGGRETQYF. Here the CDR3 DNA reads TGTGCCAGCAGACCCACCCGGAGAGGGGGTCGTGAGACCCAGTACTTC. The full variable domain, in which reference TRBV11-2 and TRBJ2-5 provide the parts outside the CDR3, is EAGVAQSPRYKIIEKRQSVAFWCNPISGHATLYWYQQILGQGPKLLIQFQNNGVVDDSQLPKDRFSAERLKGVDSTLKIQPAKLEDSAVYLCASRPTRRGGRETQYFGPGTRLLVL.

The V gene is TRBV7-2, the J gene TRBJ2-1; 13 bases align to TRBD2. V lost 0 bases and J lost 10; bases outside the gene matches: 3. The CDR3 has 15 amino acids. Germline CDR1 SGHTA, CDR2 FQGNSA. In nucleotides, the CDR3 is TGTGCCAGCAGCTTAGCGTGGACTAGCGGGAGCGAGCAGTTCTTC. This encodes CASSLAWTSGSEQFF. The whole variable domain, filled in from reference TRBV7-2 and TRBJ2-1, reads GAGVSQSPSNKVTEKGKDVELRCDPISGHTALYWYRQSLGQGLEFLIYFQGNSAPDKSGLPSDRFSAERTGGSVSTLTIQRTQQEDSAVYLCASSLAWTSGSEQFFGPGTRLTVL.

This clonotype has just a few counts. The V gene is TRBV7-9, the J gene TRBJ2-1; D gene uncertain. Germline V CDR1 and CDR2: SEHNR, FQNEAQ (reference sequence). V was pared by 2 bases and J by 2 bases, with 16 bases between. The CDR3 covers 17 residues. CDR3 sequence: CASSLRAANYTYNEQFF. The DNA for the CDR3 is TGTGCCAGCAGCTTACGGGCAGCGAACTACACCTACAATGAGCAGTTCTTC.

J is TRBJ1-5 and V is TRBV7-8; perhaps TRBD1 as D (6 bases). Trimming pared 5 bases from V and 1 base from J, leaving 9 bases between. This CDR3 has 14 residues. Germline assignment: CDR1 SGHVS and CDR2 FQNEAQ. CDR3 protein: CASSRQESNQPQHF. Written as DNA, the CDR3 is TGTGCCAGCAGCCGACAGGAGAGCAATCAGCCCCAGCATTTT. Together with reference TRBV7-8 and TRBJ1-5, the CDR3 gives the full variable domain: GAGVSQSPRYKVAKRGQDVALRCDPISGHVSLFWYQQALGQGPEFLTYFQNEAQLDKSGLPSDRFFAERPEGSVSTLKIQRTQQEDSAVYLCASSRQESNQPQHFGDGTRLSIL.

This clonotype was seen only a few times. DNA for the CDR3: TGCGCCAGCAGCCAAGATCGAAACAGGGGAGCCACCGGGGAGCTGTTTTTT. It yields the protein CASSQDRNRGATGELFF. The chain is built from TRBV4-3 and TRBJ2-2, with 7 bases lining up with TRBD1. Per germline, CDR1 LGHNA and CDR2 YSLEER. V was clipped by 0 bases and J by 4 bases; unmatched bases: 8. The CDR3 extends over 17 amino acids.

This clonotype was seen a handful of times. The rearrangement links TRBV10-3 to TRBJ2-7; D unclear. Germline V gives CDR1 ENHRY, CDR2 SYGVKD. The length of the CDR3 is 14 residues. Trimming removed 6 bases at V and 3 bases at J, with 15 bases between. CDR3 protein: CAIRSGVAGYEQYV. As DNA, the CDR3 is TGTGCCATCAGATCTGGAGTTGCCGGCTACGAGCAGTACGTC.